In this sample, the clone carrying this T cell receptor (beta chain) turned up once. Its specificity is not known. PCR used 60 Vbeta primers and 13 Jbeta primers. Only in-frame clones appear in the TCRdb table, and some are missing; sequencing was by immunoSEQ multiplex PCR. The sample contains about 150,000 clones, 74% of which appear only once. The CDR3 runs 15 residues. V lost 0 bases, J lost 2 bases, and 6 bases lay in between. Germline lookup yields CDR1 SGDLS and CDR2 YYNGEE. This specimen comes from a study of cytomegalovirus exposure and HLA in healthy donors. Whole-study context: T cells numbering around 200 million yielded some 100 million unique TCR beta sequences in an earlier analysis. Clustering assigned 81% of the approximately 400 genotyped donors to the Caucasian-associated ancestry cluster.

Study-level findings and limits: A few of the chains that were CMV-associated were confirmed in vitro to be specific for CMV antigens.

The chain combines TRBV9 with TRBJ2-6; a possible D gene is TRBD2 (5 bases). Sequencing input: PBMCs. The TCR originated in a man aged 25 to 40 in good health and CMV-seronegative. Written as DNA, the CDR3 is TGTGCCAGCAGCGTAGTCGGGGCTGGGGCCAACGTCCTGACTTTC. This gives the protein CASSVVGAGANVLTF. The full variable domain, rest sourced from reference TRBV9 and TRBJ2-6, is DSGVTQTPKHLITATGQRVTLRCSPRSGDLSVYWYQQSLDQGLQFLIQYYNGEERAKGNILERFSAQQFPDLHSELNLSSLELGDSALYFCASSVVGAGANVLTFGAGSRLTVL.